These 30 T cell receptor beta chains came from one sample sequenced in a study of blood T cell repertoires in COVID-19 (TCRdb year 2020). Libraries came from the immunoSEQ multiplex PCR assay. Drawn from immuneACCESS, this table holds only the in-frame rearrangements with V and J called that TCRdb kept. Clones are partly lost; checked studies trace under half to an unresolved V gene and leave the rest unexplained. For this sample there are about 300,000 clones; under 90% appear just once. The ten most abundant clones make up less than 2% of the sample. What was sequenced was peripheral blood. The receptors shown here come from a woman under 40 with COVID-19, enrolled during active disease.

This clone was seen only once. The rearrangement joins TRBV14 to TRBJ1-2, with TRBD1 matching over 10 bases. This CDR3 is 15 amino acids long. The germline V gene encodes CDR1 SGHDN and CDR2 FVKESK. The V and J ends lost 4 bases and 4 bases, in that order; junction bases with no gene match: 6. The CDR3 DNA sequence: TGTGCCAGCAGCCCGTGGGACAGGGGAATCTATGGCTACACCTTC. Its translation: CASSPWDRGIYGYTF.

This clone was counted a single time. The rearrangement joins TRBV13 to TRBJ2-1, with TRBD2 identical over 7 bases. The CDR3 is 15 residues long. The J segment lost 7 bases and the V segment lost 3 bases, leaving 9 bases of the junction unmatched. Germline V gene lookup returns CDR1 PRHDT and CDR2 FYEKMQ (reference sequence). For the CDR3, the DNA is TGTGCCAGCAGCTTTCGGGGGGATACACGGAATGAGCAGTTCTTC. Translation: CASSFRGDTRNEQFF.

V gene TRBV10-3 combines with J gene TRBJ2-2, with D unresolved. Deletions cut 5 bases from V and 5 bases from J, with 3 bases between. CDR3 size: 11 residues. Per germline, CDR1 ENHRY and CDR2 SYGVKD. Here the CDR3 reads CAISSTGELFF. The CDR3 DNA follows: TGTGCCATCAGTTCGACCGGGGAGCTGTTTTTT.

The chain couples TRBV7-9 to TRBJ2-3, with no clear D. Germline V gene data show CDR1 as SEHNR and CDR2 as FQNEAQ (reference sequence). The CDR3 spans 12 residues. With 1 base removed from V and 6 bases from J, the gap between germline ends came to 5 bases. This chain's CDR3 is CASSLERDTQYF. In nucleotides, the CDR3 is TGTGCCAGCAGCTTAGAGCGTGATACGCAGTATTTT. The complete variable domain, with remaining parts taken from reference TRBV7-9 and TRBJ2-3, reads DTGVSQNPRHKITKRGQNVTFRCDPISEHNRLYWYRQTLGQGPEFLTYFQNEAQLEKSRLLSDRFSAERPKGSFSTLEIQRTEQGDSAMYLCASSLERDTQYFGPGTRLTVL.

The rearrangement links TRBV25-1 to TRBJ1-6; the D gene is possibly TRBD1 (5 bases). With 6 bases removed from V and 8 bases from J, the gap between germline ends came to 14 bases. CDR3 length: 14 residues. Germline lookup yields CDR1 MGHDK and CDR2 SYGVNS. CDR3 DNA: TGTGCCAGCAGCCGCGGGACGGATGATTCACCCCTCCACTTT. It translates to CASSRGTDDSPLHF.

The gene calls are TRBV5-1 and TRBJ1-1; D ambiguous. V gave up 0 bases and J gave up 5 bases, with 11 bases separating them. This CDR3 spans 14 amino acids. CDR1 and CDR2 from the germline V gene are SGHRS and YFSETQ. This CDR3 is CASSLATEVTEAFF. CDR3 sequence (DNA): TGCGCCAGCAGCTTGGCGACGGAGGTTACTGAAGCTTTCTTT.

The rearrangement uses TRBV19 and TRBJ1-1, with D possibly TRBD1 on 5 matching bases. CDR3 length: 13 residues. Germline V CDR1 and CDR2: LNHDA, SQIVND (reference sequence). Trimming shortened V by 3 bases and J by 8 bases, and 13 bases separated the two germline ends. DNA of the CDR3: TGTGCCAGTAGTATCGGGAGGGGTCGAGAAGCTTTCTTT. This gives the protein CASSIGRGREAFF.

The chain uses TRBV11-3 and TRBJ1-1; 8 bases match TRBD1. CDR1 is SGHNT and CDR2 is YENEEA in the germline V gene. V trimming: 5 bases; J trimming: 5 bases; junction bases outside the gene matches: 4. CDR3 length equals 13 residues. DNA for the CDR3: TGTGCCAGCAGCCTAACAGGGGGTACTGAAGCTTTCTTT. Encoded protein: CASSLTGGTEAFF. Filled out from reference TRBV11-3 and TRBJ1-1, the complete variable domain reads EAGVVQSPRYKIIEKKQPVAFWCNPISGHNTLYWYLQNLGQGPELLIRYENEEAVDDSQLPKDRFSAERLKGVDSTLKIQPAELGDSAVYLCASSLTGGTEAFFGQGTRLTVV.

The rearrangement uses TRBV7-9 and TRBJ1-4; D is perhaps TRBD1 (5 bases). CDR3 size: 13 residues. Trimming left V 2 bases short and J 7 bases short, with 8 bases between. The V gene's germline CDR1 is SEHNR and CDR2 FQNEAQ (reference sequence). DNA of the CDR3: TGTGCCAGCAGCTTACGGGGGATTGAAAAACTGTTTTTT. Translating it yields CASSLRGIEKLFF.

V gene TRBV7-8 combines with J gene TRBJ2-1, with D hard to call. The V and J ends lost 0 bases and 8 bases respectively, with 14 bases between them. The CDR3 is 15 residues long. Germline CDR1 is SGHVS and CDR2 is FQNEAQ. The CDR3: CASSLARNPSDEQFF. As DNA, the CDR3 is TGTGCCAGCAGCTTAGCCCGAAACCCGTCGGATGAGCAGTTCTTC.

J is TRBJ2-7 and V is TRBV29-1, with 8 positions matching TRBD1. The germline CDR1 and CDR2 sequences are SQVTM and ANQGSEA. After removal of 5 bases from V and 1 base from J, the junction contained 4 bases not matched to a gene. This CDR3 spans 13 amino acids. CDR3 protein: CSVHTGGSYEQYF. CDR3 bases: TGCAGCGTTCACACAGGGGGATCCTACGAGCAGTACTTC.

Written as DNA, the CDR3 is TGTGCCAGCAGCCAGGGCGGGAACACTGAAGCTTTCTTT. As protein: CASSQGGNTEAFF. The chain couples TRBV13 to TRBJ1-1, with D perhaps TRBD1 (5 bases). The germline CDR1 and CDR2 sequences are PRHDT and FYEKMQ (reference sequence). The CDR3 runs 13 residues. V was clipped by 5 bases and J by 1 base, with 8 bases between them.

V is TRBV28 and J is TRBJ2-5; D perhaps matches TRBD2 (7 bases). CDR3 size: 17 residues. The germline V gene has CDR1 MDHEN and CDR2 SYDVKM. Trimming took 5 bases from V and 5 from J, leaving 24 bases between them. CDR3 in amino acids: CASSPGGGGLLVETQYF. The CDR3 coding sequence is TGTGCCAGCAGTCCCGGAGGGGGGGGGTTGCTCGTGGAGACCCAGTACTTC. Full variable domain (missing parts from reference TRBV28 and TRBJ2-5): DVKVTQSSRYLVKRTGEKVFLECVQDMDHENMFWYRQDPGLGLRLIYFSYDVKMKEKGDIPEGYSVSREKKERFSLILESASTNQTSMYLCASSPGGGGLLVETQYFGPGTRLLVL.

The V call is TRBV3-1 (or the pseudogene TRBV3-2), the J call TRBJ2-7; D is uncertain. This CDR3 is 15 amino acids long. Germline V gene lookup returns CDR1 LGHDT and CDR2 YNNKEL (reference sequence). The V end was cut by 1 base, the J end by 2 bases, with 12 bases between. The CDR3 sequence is CASSQGPAGAYEQYV. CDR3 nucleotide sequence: TGTGCCAGCAGCCAAGGGCCAGCCGGAGCCTACGAGCAGTACGTC.

In nucleotides, the CDR3 is TGTGCCAGCAGCGCGGGGGGTACTAGCACTTTTTTGGATACGCAGTATTTT. It is translated as CASSAGGTSTFLDTQYF. This rearrangement joins TRBV7-6 to TRBJ2-3; 8 positions match TRBD2. CDR3 length: 17 residues. The germline CDR1 and CDR2 sequences are SGHVS and FNYEAQ. Trimming cost V 5 bases and J 6 bases; bases outside gene matches: 16.

DNA for the CDR3: TGTGCCAGCAGCCCCCCAGGACAGGCCTACGAGCAGTACGTC. It codes for CASSPPGQAYEQYV. The chain recombines TRBV3-1 (or the pseudogene TRBV3-2) with TRBJ2-7; TRBD1 agrees at 7 bases. V was clipped by 4 bases and J by 2 bases; unmatched bases: 5. Germline CDR1 and CDR2: LGHDT and YNNKEL (reference sequence). The CDR3 length is 14 residues.

The CDR3 loop reads CASSQAHVRGSGNIQYF. The CDR3 DNA sequence: TGTGCCAGCAGCCAAGCACACGTTAGGGGTTCCGGAAACATTCAGTACTTC. This sequence joins TRBV3-1 (or the pseudogene TRBV3-2) and TRBJ2-4; perhaps TRBD1 as D (5 bases). In germline, CDR1 is LGHDT, CDR2 YNNKEL (reference sequence). The CDR3 runs 17 residues. Trimming removed 1 base from V and 6 bases from J, with 19 bases in between.

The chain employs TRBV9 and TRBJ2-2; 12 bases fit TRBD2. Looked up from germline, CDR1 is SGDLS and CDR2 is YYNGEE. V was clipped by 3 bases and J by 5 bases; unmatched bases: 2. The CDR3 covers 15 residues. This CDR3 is CASSGLAGATGELFF. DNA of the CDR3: TGTGCCAGCAGCGGACTAGCGGGGGCTACCGGGGAGCTGTTTTTT.

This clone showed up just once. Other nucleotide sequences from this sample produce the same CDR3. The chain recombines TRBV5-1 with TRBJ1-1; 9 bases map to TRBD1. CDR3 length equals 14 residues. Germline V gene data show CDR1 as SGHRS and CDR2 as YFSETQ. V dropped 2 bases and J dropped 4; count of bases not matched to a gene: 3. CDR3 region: CASSLQGAGTEAFF. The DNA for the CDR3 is TGCGCCAGCAGCTTACAGGGGGCGGGCACTGAAGCTTTCTTT.

The CDR3 bases are TGCGCCAGCAGCACCCAGGACAGTCTGAACACTGAAGCTTTCTTT. This translates into CASSTQDSLNTEAFF. The chain couples TRBV4-1 to TRBJ1-1; maybe TRBD1 (6 bases). The germline gives CDR1 MGHRA, CDR2 YSYEKL. This CDR3 has 15 amino acids. Trimming removed 5 bases from V and 0 bases from J, with 13 bases in between.

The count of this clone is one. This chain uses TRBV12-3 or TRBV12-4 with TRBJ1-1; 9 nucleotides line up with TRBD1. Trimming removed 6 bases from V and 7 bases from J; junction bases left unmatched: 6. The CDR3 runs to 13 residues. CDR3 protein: CASSGTGGGEAFF. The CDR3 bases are TGTGCCAGCAGCGGTACAGGGGGCGGTGAAGCTTTCTTT.

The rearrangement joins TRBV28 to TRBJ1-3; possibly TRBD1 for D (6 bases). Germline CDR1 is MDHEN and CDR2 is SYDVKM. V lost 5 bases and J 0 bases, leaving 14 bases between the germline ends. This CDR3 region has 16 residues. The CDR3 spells CASSTRTAPSGNTIYF. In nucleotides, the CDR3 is TGTGCCAGCAGTACCAGGACAGCTCCCTCTGGAAACACCATATATTTT. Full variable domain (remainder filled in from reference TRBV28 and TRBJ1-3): DVKVTQSSRYLVKRTGEKVFLECVQDMDHENMFWYRQDPGLGLRLIYFSYDVKMKEKGDIPEGYSVSREKKERFSLILESASTNQTSMYLCASSTRTAPSGNTIYFGEGSWLTVV.

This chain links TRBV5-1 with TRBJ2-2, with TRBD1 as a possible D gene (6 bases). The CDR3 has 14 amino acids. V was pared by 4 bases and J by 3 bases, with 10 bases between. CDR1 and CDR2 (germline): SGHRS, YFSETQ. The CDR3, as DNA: TGCGCCAGCAGCGTCACAGGGTACACCGGGGAGCTGTTTTTT. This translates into CASSVTGYTGELFF.

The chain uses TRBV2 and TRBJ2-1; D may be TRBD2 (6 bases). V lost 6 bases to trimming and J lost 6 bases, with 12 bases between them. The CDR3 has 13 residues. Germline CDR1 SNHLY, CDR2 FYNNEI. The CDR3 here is CASREGPSNEQFF. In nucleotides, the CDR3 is TGTGCCAGCAGGGAGGGGCCGAGCAATGAGCAGTTCTTC.

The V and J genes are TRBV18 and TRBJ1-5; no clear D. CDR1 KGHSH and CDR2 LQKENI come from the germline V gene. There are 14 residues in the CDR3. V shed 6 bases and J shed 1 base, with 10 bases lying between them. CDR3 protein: CASSLTESNQPQHF. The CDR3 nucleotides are TGTGCCAGCTCGCTCACGGAGAGCAATCAGCCCCAGCATTTT.

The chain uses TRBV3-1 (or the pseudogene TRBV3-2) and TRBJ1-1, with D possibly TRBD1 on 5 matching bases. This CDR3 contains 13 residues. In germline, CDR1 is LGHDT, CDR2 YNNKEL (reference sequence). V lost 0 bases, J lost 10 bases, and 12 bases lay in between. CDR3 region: CASSQDGGRGAFF. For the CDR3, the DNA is TGTGCCAGCAGCCAAGATGGTGGGAGGGGAGCTTTCTTT.

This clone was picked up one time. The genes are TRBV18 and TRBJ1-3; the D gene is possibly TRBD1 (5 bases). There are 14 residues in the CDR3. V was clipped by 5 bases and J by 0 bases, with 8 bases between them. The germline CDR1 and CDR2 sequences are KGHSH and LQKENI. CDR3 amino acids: CASSLQVSGNTIYF. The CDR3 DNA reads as TGTGCCAGCTCATTACAGGTCTCTGGAAACACCATATATTTT.

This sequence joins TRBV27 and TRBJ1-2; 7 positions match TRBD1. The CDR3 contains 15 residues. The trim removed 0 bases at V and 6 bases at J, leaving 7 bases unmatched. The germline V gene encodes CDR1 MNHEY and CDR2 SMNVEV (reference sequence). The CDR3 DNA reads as TGTGCCAGCAGTTTATCGGTAGGGGGCATCGATGGCTACACCTTC. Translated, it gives CASSLSVGGIDGYTF.

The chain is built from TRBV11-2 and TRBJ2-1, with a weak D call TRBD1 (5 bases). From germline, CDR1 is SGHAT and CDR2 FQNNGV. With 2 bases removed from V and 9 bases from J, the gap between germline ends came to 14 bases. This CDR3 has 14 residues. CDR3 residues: CASSLQGPSGEQFF. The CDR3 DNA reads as TGTGCCAGCAGCTTACAGGGCCCCTCCGGTGAGCAGTTCTTC. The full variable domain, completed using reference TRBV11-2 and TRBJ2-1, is EAGVAQSPRYKIIEKRQSVAFWCNPISGHATLYWYQQILGQGPKLLIQFQNNGVVDDSQLPKDRFSAERLKGVDSTLKIQPAKLEDSAVYLCASSLQGPSGEQFFGPGTRLTVL.

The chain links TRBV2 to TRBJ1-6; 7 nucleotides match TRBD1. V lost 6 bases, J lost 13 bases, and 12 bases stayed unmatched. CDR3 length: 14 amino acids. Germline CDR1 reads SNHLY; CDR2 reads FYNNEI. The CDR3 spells CASSYRDSREPLHF. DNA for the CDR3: TGTGCCAGCAGCTACCGGGACAGCCGCGAGCCCCTCCACTTT. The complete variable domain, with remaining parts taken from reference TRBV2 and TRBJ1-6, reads EPEVTQTPSHQVTQMGQEVILRCVPISNHLYFYWYRQILGQKVEFLVSFYNNEISEKSEIFDDQFSVERPDGSNFTLKIRSTKLEDSAMYFCASSYRDSREPLHFGNGTRLTVT.